The rows below give T cell receptor beta chains drawn from one sample of a study of blood T cell repertoires in COVID-19. Assay used: immunoSEQ multiplex PCR; TCRdb lists only in-frame clones, some missing. The profile shows 140,000 or so clones, almost 80% of them singletons. Sequenced sample: peripheral blood. Source of these receptors: a middle-aged man with active or convalescent COVID-19. Both conserved end residues are part of each CDR3. Fields, in order: clone size, D gene, J gene, V gene, CDR3 DNA, CDR3 protein. The D gene is left open where the match is weak. Rows may omit the clone size; those that give it use once, few, many or a size class.

abundance: .; d_gene: TRBD1; j_gene: TRBJ2-7; v_gene: TRBV29-1; CDR3nt: TGCAGCGCCGGTGGGACAGGTTACTACGAGCAGTACTTC; CDR3aa: CSAGGTGYYEQYF
abundance: .; d_gene: TRBD1; j_gene: TRBJ1-5; v_gene: TRBV5-1; CDR3nt: TGCGCCAGCAGCGTCGGGACAGGGGAGCCCCAGCATTTT; CDR3aa: CASSVGTGEPQHF
abundance: .; d_gene: .; j_gene: TRBJ2-7; v_gene: TRBV6-4; CDR3nt: TGTGCCAGCAGTGAACGAACGGAGGGCTCGTCCTACGAGCAGTACTTC; CDR3aa: CASSERTEGSSYEQYF
abundance: .; d_gene: .; j_gene: TRBJ1-1; v_gene: TRBV7-3; CDR3nt: TGTGCCAGCAGCTTAAGCGGGGACACTGAAGCTTTCTTT; CDR3aa: CASSLSGDTEAFF
abundance: .; d_gene: .; j_gene: TRBJ2-5; v_gene: TRBV27; CDR3nt: TGTGCCAGCAGTTTCGGAACAGGGCAAGAGACCCAGTACTTC; CDR3aa: CASSFGTGQETQYF
abundance: .; d_gene: .; j_gene: TRBJ2-3; v_gene: TRBV7-3; CDR3nt: TGTGCCAGCAGCTTTGAGCGCACAGATACGCAGTATTTT; CDR3aa: CASSFERTDTQYF
abundance: .; d_gene: .; j_gene: TRBJ2-2; v_gene: TRBV7-3; CDR3nt: TGTGCCAGCAGCTTATACAGCGGGAACACCGGGGAGCTGTTTTTT; CDR3aa: CASSLYSGNTGELFF
abundance: .; d_gene: TRBD2; j_gene: TRBJ2-1; v_gene: TRBV30; CDR3nt: TGTGCCTGGAGAGGTGCGGGAGACGTTGGTGAGCAGTTCTTC; CDR3aa: CAWRGAGDVGEQFF
abundance: .; d_gene: TRBD2; j_gene: TRBJ2-5; v_gene: TRBV25-1; CDR3nt: TGTGCCAGCACCACCACGGCGGGACTAGCGATTCAGAGGGAGACCCAGTACTTC; CDR3aa: CASTTTAGLAIQRETQYF
abundance: once; d_gene: TRBD2; j_gene: TRBJ2-1; v_gene: TRBV30; CDR3nt: TGTGCCTGGAGATGTGCGGGAGTAAGGGACAATGAGCAGTTCTTC; CDR3aa: CAWRCAGVRDNEQFF
abundance: .; d_gene: .; j_gene: TRBJ1-6; v_gene: TRBV5-1; CDR3nt: TGCGCCAGCAGCTTGATTTTCGCAGGTTCACCCCTCCACTTT; CDR3aa: CASSLIFAGSPLHF
abundance: .; d_gene: .; j_gene: TRBJ1-1; v_gene: TRBV5-1; CDR3nt: TGCGCCAGCGGGGGAGGGGGTAGCATGAACACTGAAGCTTTCTTT; CDR3aa: CASGGGGSMNTEAFF
abundance: .; d_gene: .; j_gene: TRBJ1-2; v_gene: TRBV5-1; CDR3nt: TGCGCCAGCAGCTTGGAAACAGTCCCTAATCCCCTGCACTTC; CDR3aa: CASSLETVPNPLHF
abundance: .; d_gene: TRBD2; j_gene: TRBJ2-3; v_gene: TRBV24-1; CDR3nt: TGTGCCACCAGTGATGCCCTTGCGGGAGCGATAGATACGCAGTATTTT; CDR3aa: CATSDALAGAIDTQYF
abundance: .; d_gene: TRBD2; j_gene: TRBJ2-2; v_gene: TRBV11-2; CDR3nt: TGTGCCAGCAGCTTAGGGCGCGGGAGTGGGTTTTCCGGGGAGCTGTTTTTT; CDR3aa: CASSLGRGSGFSGELFF
abundance: .; d_gene: .; j_gene: TRBJ2-3; v_gene: TRBV7-9; CDR3nt: TGTGCCAGCAGCTATCTAAGCACAGATACGCAGTATTTT; CDR3aa: CASSYLSTDTQYF
abundance: .; d_gene: .; j_gene: TRBJ1-1; v_gene: TRBV6-5; CDR3nt: TGTGCCAGCAAGCCGAGCTTCGGGGGGAACACTGAAGCTTTCTTT; CDR3aa: CASKPSFGGNTEAFF
abundance: .; d_gene: TRBD1; j_gene: TRBJ1-3; v_gene: TRBV6-6; CDR3nt: TGTGCCAGCAGCCCACGAACAGGGGCTGGAAACACCATATATTTT; CDR3aa: CASSPRTGAGNTIYF
abundance: .; d_gene: TRBD2; j_gene: TRBJ2-3; v_gene: TRBV24-1; CDR3nt: TGTGCCACCAGTGGCCTAACTAGCGGGAGGGCAGATACGCAGTATTTT; CDR3aa: CATSGLTSGRADTQYF
abundance: once; d_gene: TRBD2; j_gene: TRBJ2-5; v_gene: TRBV6-1; CDR3nt: TGTGCCAGCAGTGAGGGGGAACTAGCGGGAACCTGGGGAGAGACCCAGTACTTC; CDR3aa: CASSEGELAGTWGETQYF
abundance: .; d_gene: .; j_gene: TRBJ2-5; v_gene: TRBV5-1; CDR3nt: TGCGCCAGCAGCTTGCAGGGCGCCGCACAAGAGACCCAGTACTTC; CDR3aa: CASSLQGAAQETQYF
abundance: .; d_gene: TRBD1; j_gene: TRBJ2-5; v_gene: TRBV6-5; CDR3nt: TGTGCCAGCAGCCGGGGACAGTCCCAAGAGACCCAGTACTTC; CDR3aa: CASSRGQSQETQYF
abundance: .; d_gene: .; j_gene: TRBJ1-1; v_gene: TRBV20-1; CDR3nt: TGCAGTGGGGGCCGTGAAGCTTTCTTT; CDR3aa: CSGGREAFF
abundance: few; d_gene: TRBD1; j_gene: TRBJ2-7; v_gene: TRBV6-5; CDR3nt: TGTGCCAGCAGTTACGGACAGGTTGGCGAGCAGTACTTC; CDR3aa: CASSYGQVGEQYF
abundance: .; d_gene: TRBD1; j_gene: TRBJ1-2; v_gene: TRBV5-1; CDR3nt: TGCGCCAGCAGTTCCTCCCAGACAGGGGCCGGTGGCTACACCTTC; CDR3aa: CASSSSQTGAGGYTF
abundance: .; d_gene: .; j_gene: TRBJ2-5; v_gene: TRBV11-3; CDR3nt: TGTGCCAGCAGTCCTAGGTCAGGGTTACAAGAGACCCAGTACTTC; CDR3aa: CASSPRSGLQETQYF
abundance: .; d_gene: .; j_gene: TRBJ2-7; v_gene: TRBV5-1; CDR3nt: TGCGCCAGCAGCACCCTACAGTCCTCCTACGAGCAGTACTTC; CDR3aa: CASSTLQSSYEQYF
abundance: once; d_gene: TRBD1; j_gene: TRBJ2-1; v_gene: TRBV3-1/TRBV3-2; CDR3nt: TGTGCCAGCAGGGGACAGGGGCACAATGAGCAGTTCTTC; CDR3aa: CASRGQGHNEQFF
abundance: .; d_gene: TRBD1; j_gene: TRBJ1-1; v_gene: TRBV6-5; CDR3nt: TGTGCCAGCAGGACAGGGGGAGAGAACACTGAAGCTTTCTTT; CDR3aa: CASRTGGENTEAFF
abundance: .; d_gene: TRBD2; j_gene: TRBJ2-3; v_gene: TRBV7-8; CDR3nt: TGTGCCAGCAGCCAGGGAACGGGACTAGCGGGAGGGCGCACAGATACGCAGTATTTT; CDR3aa: CASSQGTGLAGGRTDTQYF
abundance: .; d_gene: TRBD2; j_gene: TRBJ2-3; v_gene: TRBV6-5; CDR3nt: TGTGCCAGCAGGGGGCTAGCGGGATGGTCAGATACGCAGTATTTT; CDR3aa: CASRGLAGWSDTQYF
abundance: .; d_gene: TRBD1; j_gene: TRBJ2-5; v_gene: TRBV28; CDR3nt: TGTGCCAGCAGTTTAGGACAGGAAGAGACCCAGTACTTC; CDR3aa: CASSLGQEETQYF
abundance: once; d_gene: TRBD2; j_gene: TRBJ2-1; v_gene: TRBV27; CDR3nt: TGTGCCAGCACCCCCCGGGAGGGCCCCCCCAATGAGCAGTTCTTC; CDR3aa: CASTPREGPPNEQFF
abundance: once; d_gene: TRBD1; j_gene: TRBJ2-7; v_gene: TRBV24-1; CDR3nt: TGTGCCACCAGTCTCGGGACAGGGAACGAGCAGTACTTC; CDR3aa: CATSLGTGNEQYF
abundance: .; d_gene: .; j_gene: TRBJ1-4; v_gene: TRBV5-1; CDR3nt: TGCGCCAGCAGCTTGAGCCGTGGGGGGACTCCGGGAAAACTGTTTTTT; CDR3aa: CASSLSRGGTPGKLFF
abundance: .; d_gene: TRBD1; j_gene: TRBJ2-3; v_gene: TRBV18; CDR3nt: TGTGCCAGCTCACTTGGGACAGGGGGCTCGGGAGCAGATACGCAGTATTTT; CDR3aa: CASSLGTGGSGADTQYF
abundance: .; d_gene: TRBD1; j_gene: TRBJ1-6; v_gene: TRBV9; CDR3nt: TGTGCCAGCAGCGCCTCCGGGACAGAGAATTCACCCCTCCACTTT; CDR3aa: CASSASGTENSPLHF
abundance: .; d_gene: .; j_gene: TRBJ1-2; v_gene: TRBV2; CDR3nt: TGTGCCAGCCACAGGTCCTATGGCTACACCTTC; CDR3aa: CASHRSYGYTF